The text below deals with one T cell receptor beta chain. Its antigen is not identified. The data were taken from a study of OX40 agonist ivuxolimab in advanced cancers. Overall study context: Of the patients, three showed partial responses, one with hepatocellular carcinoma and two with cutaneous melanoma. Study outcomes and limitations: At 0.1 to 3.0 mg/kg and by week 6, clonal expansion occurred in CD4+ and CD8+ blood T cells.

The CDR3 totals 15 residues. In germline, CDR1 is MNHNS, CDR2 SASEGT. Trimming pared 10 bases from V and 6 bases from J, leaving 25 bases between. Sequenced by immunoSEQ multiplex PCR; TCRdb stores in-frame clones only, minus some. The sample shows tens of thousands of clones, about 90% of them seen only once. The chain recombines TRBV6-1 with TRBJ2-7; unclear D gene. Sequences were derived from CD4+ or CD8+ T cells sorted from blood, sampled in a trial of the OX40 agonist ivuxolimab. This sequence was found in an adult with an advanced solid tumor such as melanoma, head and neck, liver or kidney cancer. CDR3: CAIGDPGPFTSEQYF. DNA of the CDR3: TGTGCCATCGGAGACCCAGGCCCATTTACCTCCGAGCAGTACTTC.